Detailed here is one TCR beta chain. The sample belongs to a study of blood T cell repertoires in COVID-19. As for the study in general: Samples taken during acute and convalescent COVID-19 were collected in the United States, Italy and Spain. PBMCs, B-cell-depleted T cells, or T cells provided the cDNA or gDNA that made up the material.

CDR3 length: 15 amino acids. Germline lookup yields CDR1 MDHEN and CDR2 SYDVKM. Trimming took off 2 bases at V and 6 bases at J, with 14 bases between the two ends. Using immunoSEQ multiplex PCR, the repertoire was profiled, and TCRdb retains in-frame clones only, with some absent. Of just under 350,000 clones in the sample, about 86% are singletons; the top ten hold around 3%. The chain couples TRBV28 to TRBJ1-5; a possible D gene is TRBD1 (6 bases). This sequence was found in a young man with active or convalescent COVID-19. Sequencing was carried out using peripheral blood. CDR3 loop: CASSLPAGASQPQHF. CDR3 coding DNA: TGTGCCAGCAGTTTACCGGCGGGGGCTAGTCAGCCCCAGCATTTT.